These 28 T cell receptor beta chains share one sample of origin, sequenced in a study of shared clonotypes between healthy human individuals (dated by TCRdb to about 2020). Preparation of the library involved the immunoSEQ multiplex PCR assay. Not all clones reach the TCRdb copy of this immuneACCESS table, which keeps in-frame sequences only. Checked studies attribute under half of the gap to unresolved V genes and leave the rest unexplained. Present in this sample are about 680,000 clones, roughly 73% of which were seen just once. The ten largest account for around 1.8% of the sample. Material for sequencing was memory CD4+ T cells sorted from blood. According to the study, the label for this sample's cell subset or site signals: CD45RA-negative fraction. Source of these receptors: a woman aged 30 to 39 in good health.

This clone showed up just once. The chain is built from TRBV27 and TRBJ1-1, with no clear D. Germline lookup yields CDR1 MNHEY and CDR2 SMNVEV (reference sequence). V lost 8 bases to trimming and J lost 0 bases, with 16 bases between them. The CDR3 totals 15 residues. CDR3 residues: CASSSGLTMNTEAFF. DNA of the CDR3: TGTGCCAGCTCATCCGGACTGACGATGAACACTGAAGCTTTCTTT.

The chain has TRBV4-1 and TRBJ2-1; D is perhaps TRBD2 (6 bases). V was shortened by 3 bases and J by 0 bases, with 12 bases between the two germline ends. Germline-derived CDR1 and CDR2 are MGHRA and YSYEKL. This CDR3 has 16 residues. This CDR3 is CASSQWDLSSYNEQFF. Here the CDR3 DNA reads TGCGCCAGCAGCCAGTGGGACTTGAGCTCCTACAATGAGCAGTTCTTC.

The chain employs TRBV5-5 and TRBJ2-3; D might be TRBD1 or TRBD2, each matching 6 bases. This CDR3 is 15 amino acids long. The V end lost 9 bases, the J end lost 2 bases, and 19 bases lay between the germline ends. The V gene's germline CDR1 is SGHKS and CDR2 YYEKEE (reference sequence). CDR3 residues: CATGGGSSTTDTQYF. The CDR3, as DNA: TGTGCCACCGGAGGGGGATCGAGTACCACAGATACGCAGTATTTT. Together with reference TRBV5-5 and TRBJ2-3, the CDR3 gives the full variable domain: DAGVTQSPTHLIKTRGQQVTLRCSPISGHKSVSWYQQVLGQGPQFIFQYYEKEERGRGNFPDRFSARQFPNYSSELNVNALLLGDSALYLCATGGGSSTTDTQYFGPGTRLTVL.

This sequence joins TRBV29-1 and TRBJ2-3; the match to TRBD2 covers 16 bases. This CDR3 has 16 residues. J gave up 4 bases and V 1 base, and 2 bases lay outside the gene matches. CDR1 and CDR2 (germline): SQVTM, ANQGSEA. The CDR3 reads CSVEGGLAGGADTQYF. The CDR3 bases are TGCAGCGTTGAAGGGGGACTAGCGGGAGGGGCAGATACGCAGTATTTT.

The chain combines TRBV5-1 with TRBJ2-3; 10 nucleotides line up with TRBD2. The CDR3 runs to 17 residues. The germline V gene has CDR1 SGHRS and CDR2 YFSETQ. V shed 0 bases, J shed 2 bases, and the junction held 6 bases outside the gene matches. The CDR3 sequence: CASSLAGAGGITDTQYF. The CDR3 DNA sequence: TGCGCCAGCAGCTTGGCCGGAGCGGGAGGGATCACAGATACGCAGTATTTT.

This clone occurred a few times. The chain carries TRBV6-5 and TRBJ2-1; D might be TRBD2 (6 bases). The CDR3 runs 13 residues. From germline, CDR1 is MNHEY and CDR2 SVGAGI. V lost 8 bases and J 6 bases, leaving 14 bases between the germline ends. This CDR3 reads CASRRLGGNEQFF. The DNA for the CDR3 is TGTGCCAGCCGGCGACTAGGAGGCAATGAGCAGTTCTTC.

The chain links TRBV5-6 to TRBJ2-7, with 7 bases identical to TRBD2. Germline assignment: CDR1 SGHDT and CDR2 YYEEEE. Germline trimming cut 3 bases from V and 1 base from J; bases unmatched to any gene: 7. The CDR3 contains 15 residues. The CDR3 sequence is CASSWGGGGSYEQYF. For the CDR3, the DNA is TGTGCCAGCAGCTGGGGCGGGGGAGGATCCTACGAGCAGTACTTC.

V is TRBV5-1 and J is TRBJ1-1, with 8 bases that match TRBD1. The junction had 9 bases not matched to a gene; V was cut back by 4 bases and J by 1 base. Germline-derived CDR1 and CDR2 are SGHRS and YFSETQ. The CDR3 sequence is 16 residues long. The CDR3 sequence is CASSPKDGTGNTEAFF. CDR3 sequence (DNA): TGCGCCAGCAGCCCCAAAGACGGGACAGGGAACACTGAAGCTTTCTTT.

This chain connects TRBV5-4 to TRBJ2-1; D gene uncertain. This CDR3 region has 15 residues. From germline, CDR1 is SGHNT and CDR2 YYREEE (reference sequence). Trimming shortened V by 4 bases and J by 4 bases, and 15 bases separated the two germline ends. The CDR3: CASSPTLDRYNEQFF. In DNA, the CDR3 is TGTGCCAGCAGCCCGACCCTGGACCGGTACAATGAGCAGTTCTTC.

V is TRBV5-4 and J is TRBJ1-2, with TRBD1 matching 8 bases. V was pared by 3 bases and J by 0 bases, with 7 bases of the junction left unmatched. The CDR3 consists of 16 residues. CDR1 is SGHNT and CDR2 is YYREEE in the germline V gene (reference sequence). CDR3 DNA sequence: TGTGCCAGCAGCTCGGACAGGGACCAAGCTAACTATGGCTACACCTTC. Protein: CASSSDRDQANYGYTF.

This clone appeared many times. The sample holds other DNA sequences that translate to the same CDR3. This chain joins TRBV2 and TRBJ2-7, with a possible D match to TRBD1 (5 bases). Germline V CDR1 and CDR2: SNHLY, FYNNEI. This CDR3 comprises 14 residues. V was clipped by 3 bases and J by 4 bases, with 13 bases between them. CDR3 coding DNA: TGTGCCAGCAGTGAGGGGTGGGGCTCTTACGAGCAGTACTTC. Translating it yields CASSEGWGSYEQYF.

V is TRBV5-1 and J is TRBJ2-2, with a weak D call TRBD1 (6 bases). The germline V gene has CDR1 SGHRS and CDR2 YFSETQ. The CDR3 has 15 residues. V dropped 3 bases and J dropped 2 bases, with 11 bases sitting between them. The chain's CDR3 is CASSWGTPNTGELFF. The CDR3 DNA follows: TGCGCCAGCAGCTGGGGGACACCCAACACCGGGGAGCTGTTTTTT.

The genes are TRBV7-2 and TRBJ1-1; D gene unclear. Germline V gene data show CDR1 as SGHTA and CDR2 as FQGNSA. Trimming left V 0 bases short and J 11 bases short, with 13 bases between. The length of the CDR3 is 13 residues. The CDR3 spells CASSLALRNKAFF. The CDR3 DNA is TGTGCCAGCAGCTTAGCGCTGAGAAATAAGGCTTTCTTT.

The rearrangement links TRBV9 to TRBJ2-3; D unclear. Trimming removed 4 bases at V and 0 bases at J, with 6 bases between. CDR3 size: 13 residues. CDR1 and CDR2 from the germline V gene are SGDLS and YYNGEE. This CDR3 reads CASSFRSTDTQYF. Here the CDR3 DNA reads TGTGCCAGCAGCTTTCGCAGCACAGATACGCAGTATTTT.

The rearrangement uses TRBV30 and TRBJ2-1, with 11 positions matching TRBD2. With V trimmed by 8 bases and J by 7 bases, 13 bases remained unmatched. The CDR3 is made up of 15 amino acids. Germline assignment: CDR1 GTSNPN and CDR2 SVGIG (reference sequence). The CDR3: CAREFVSGRANEQFF. DNA for the CDR3: TGTGCCCGAGAGTTCGTTAGCGGGAGGGCGAATGAGCAGTTCTTC.

This chain connects TRBV30 to TRBJ1-2; TRBD1 agrees at 7 bases. Germline lookup yields CDR1 GTSNPN and CDR2 SVGIG (reference sequence). There are 16 residues in the CDR3. The trim removed 3 bases at V and 8 bases at J, leaving 18 bases unmatched. The CDR3: CAWRATRQGAERGYTF. The CDR3 coding sequence is TGTGCCTGGAGGGCGACGCGACAGGGAGCAGAGAGAGGCTACACCTTC.

The chain uses TRBV4-1 and TRBJ1-5; 8 bases align to TRBD1. The CDR3 is 18 amino acids. Looked up from germline, CDR1 is MGHRA and CDR2 is YSYEKL. The junction had 11 bases not matched to a gene; V was cut back by 1 base and J by 3 bases. CDR3 bases: TGCGCCAGCAGCCAAGCTTGGACCCAGGGGGCTTCCAATCAGCCCCAGCATTTT. Protein: CASSQAWTQGASNQPQHF.

This clone was observed a few times. The same CDR3 is also encoded by other DNA sequences in this sample. The chain joins TRBV6-6 to TRBJ2-7, with D perhaps TRBD1 or TRBD2 (5 bases each). Germline-derived CDR1 and CDR2 are MNHNY and SVGAGI (reference sequence). This CDR3 region has 14 residues. Trimming removed 4 bases from V and 2 bases from J, with 12 bases in between. The CDR3: CASSSGTATYEQYF. The CDR3 DNA reads as TGTGCCAGCAGTTCAGGGACGGCGACCTACGAGCAGTACTTC.

The V gene is TRBV29-1, the J gene TRBJ2-5; D is perhaps TRBD2 (6 bases). Germline V gives CDR1 SQVTM, CDR2 ANQGSEA. The CDR3 runs 13 residues. Trimming stripped 6 bases from V and 1 base from J, with 12 bases between. The CDR3 loop is CSVNSGAQETQYF. The CDR3 DNA sequence: TGCAGCGTCAATAGCGGAGCCCAAGAGACCCAGTACTTC.

The sample holds many counts of this clone. This chain uses TRBV28 with TRBJ2-1; 9 bases agree with TRBD2. Germline V gives CDR1 MDHEN, CDR2 SYDVKM. V was clipped by 8 bases and J by 10 bases; unmatched bases: 12. The length of the CDR3 is 14 residues. The CDR3 DNA reads as TGTGCCAGCGGACCTCCTAGCGGGGTACCCGAGCAGTTCTTC. Its translation is CASGPPSGVPEQFF.

The rearrangement links TRBV4-2 to TRBJ2-6; D is perhaps TRBD1 (5 bases). The V gene's germline CDR1 is LGHNA and CDR2 YNFKEQ. This CDR3 has 15 amino acids. The ends were cut back, 4 bases at V and 0 bases at J, with 7 bases in the middle. The CDR3 sequence is CASSPGHSGANVLTF. As DNA, the CDR3 is TGTGCCAGCAGCCCCGGACACTCTGGGGCCAACGTCCTGACTTTC.

In DNA form, the CDR3 reads TGTGCCAGCATTGGTTCCGGGGGAGAAGAGACCCAGTACTTC. This sequence encodes CASIGSGGEETQYF. The chain links TRBV25-1 to TRBJ2-5, with D perhaps TRBD2 (6 bases). The CDR3 loop spans 14 amino acids. Trimming left V 7 bases short and J 3 bases short, with 15 bases between. Germline CDR1 MGHDK, CDR2 SYGVNS.

This chain uses TRBV28 with TRBJ2-3, with TRBD2 matching 13 bases. The CDR3 consists of 21 residues. CDR1 and CDR2 (germline): MDHEN, SYDVKM. V gave up 4 bases and J gave up 1 base; unmatched junction bases: 17. This CDR3 is CASSSLGHLLAGGPGTDTQYF. The CDR3 nucleotides are TGTGCCAGCAGTTCCCTCGGGCATTTACTAGCGGGAGGGCCTGGCACAGATACGCAGTATTTT. Full variable domain (rest looked up from reference TRBV28 and TRBJ2-3): DVKVTQSSRYLVKRTGEKVFLECVQDMDHENMFWYRQDPGLGLRLIYFSYDVKMKEKGDIPEGYSVSREKKERFSLILESASTNQTSMYLCASSSLGHLLAGGPGTDTQYFGPGTRLTVL.

The J gene is TRBJ2-7, the V gene TRBV27, with D perhaps TRBD1 (6 bases). The V gene's germline CDR1 is MNHEY and CDR2 SMNVEV (reference sequence). The CDR3 extends over 15 amino acids. Trimming left V 6 bases short and J 0 bases short, with 15 bases between. CDR3: CASSLQGASSYEQYF. As DNA, the CDR3 is TGTGCCAGCAGCCTACAGGGCGCCAGCTCCTACGAGCAGTACTTC.

The sample holds one count of this clone. J is TRBJ1-2 and V is TRBV6-1; D may be TRBD1 (5 bases). The CDR3 has 15 residues. The ends were cut back, 0 bases at V and 4 bases at J, with 12 bases in the middle. Germline V gives CDR1 MNHNS, CDR2 SASEGT. The CDR3 loop is CASSEAWDGSYGYTF. Here the CDR3 DNA reads TGTGCCAGCAGTGAAGCCTGGGACGGGTCCTATGGCTACACCTTC.

A note on this clone: At the DNA level, this CDR3 is encoded by other sequences in the same sample as well. The J gene is TRBJ2-3, the V gene TRBV7-9, with 10 bases matching TRBD2. The CDR3 is 16 residues long. Trimming took 1 base from V and 4 from J; bases not matched to a gene: 5. Germline V gives CDR1 SEHNR, CDR2 FQNEAQ (reference sequence). The CDR3 sequence is CASSLGLAGAADTQYF. CDR3 sequence (DNA): TGTGCCAGCAGCTTAGGCCTAGCGGGAGCCGCAGATACGCAGTATTTT.

Ten or more counts support this clone. The genes are TRBV5-6 and TRBJ2-1; the D gene is possibly TRBD1 (7 bases). The V gene lost 5 bases and the J gene lost 5 bases, with 20 bases spanning the gap. CDR3 length equals 16 residues. Germline V gene sequence: CDR1 SGHDT, CDR2 YYEEEE. The CDR3 is CASSSWRDRRHNEQFF. As DNA, the CDR3 is TGTGCCAGCAGTTCCTGGAGGGACAGAAGACACAATGAGCAGTTCTTC.

The rearrangement uses TRBV6-5 and TRBJ2-1; TRBD2 agrees at 14 bases. The CDR3 runs to 15 residues. Germline CDR1 is MNHEY and CDR2 is SVGAGI. Trimming at V came to 6 bases and at J to 8 bases, leaving 6 bases not matched to a gene. CDR3 in DNA: TGTGCCAGCAGCCCGACTAGCGGGAGGGCCCATGAGCAGTTCTTC. It codes for CASSPTSGRAHEQFF.